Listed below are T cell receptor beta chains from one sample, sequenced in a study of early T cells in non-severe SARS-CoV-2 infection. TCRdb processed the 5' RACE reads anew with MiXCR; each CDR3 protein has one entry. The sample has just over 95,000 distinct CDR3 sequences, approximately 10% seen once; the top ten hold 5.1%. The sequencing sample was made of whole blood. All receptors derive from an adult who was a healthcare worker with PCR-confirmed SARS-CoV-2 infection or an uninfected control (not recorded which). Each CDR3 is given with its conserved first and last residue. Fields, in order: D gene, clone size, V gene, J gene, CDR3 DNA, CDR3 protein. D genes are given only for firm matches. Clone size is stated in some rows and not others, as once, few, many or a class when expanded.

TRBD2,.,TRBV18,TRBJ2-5,TGTGCCAGCTCACCGGGGACTAGCGGGGAAGAGACCCAGTACTTC,CASSPGTSGEETQYF
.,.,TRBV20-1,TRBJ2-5,TGCAGTGCTAGCCGGGGGGCGCTTCCGGAGACCCAGTACTTC,CSASRGALPETQYF
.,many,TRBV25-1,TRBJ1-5,TGTGCCAGCAGCCCTGGGGGGGCCGGCAATCAGCCCCAGCATTTT,CASSPGGAGNQPQHF
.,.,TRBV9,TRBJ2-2,TGTGCCAGCAGCGTAGACGGGGAGCTGTTTTTT,CASSVDGELFF
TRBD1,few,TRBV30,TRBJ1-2,TGTGCCTGGAGTGTTGAGACAGGGAGGAACTATGGCTACACCTTC,CAWSVETGRNYGYTF
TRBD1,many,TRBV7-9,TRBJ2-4,TGTGCCAGCAGCTTAGGAGGGGGCTGGGGAAACATTCAGTACTTC,CASSLGGGWGNIQYF
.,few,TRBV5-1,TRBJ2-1,TGCGCCAGCAGTTTAGGGGACTGGTTCAATGAGCAGTTCTTC,CASSLGDWFNEQFF
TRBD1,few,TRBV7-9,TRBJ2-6,TGTGCCAGCAGCGGTAACACGGGACAGCCATCAAACTCTGGGGCCAACGTCCTGACTTTC,CASSGNTGQPSNSGANVLTF
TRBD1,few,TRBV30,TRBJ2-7,TGTGCCTGGAGCGCTCGACAGGGGGCCTCACCGCAGTACTTC,CAWSARQGASPQYF
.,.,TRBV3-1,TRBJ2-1,TGTGCCAGCAGCCAACACCCCCAACCGTCCTACAATGAGCAGTTCTTC,CASSQHPQPSYNEQFF